This T cell receptor beta chain was recorded in a study of blood T cells in healthy people across ages. Study-wide points: Leaving the PBMCs unsorted stopped any conclusive comparison of naive versus antigen-experienced cells.

As for this clonotype: Its antigen is unknown.

This CDR3 has 10 residues. Germline CDR1 and CDR2: DFQATT and SNEGSKA (reference sequence). Samples each yielded at least 6 micrograms of total RNA. Sample-barcoded 5' priming and a J-beta primer mix drove a second PCR of about 7 to 12 cycles. TCRdb itself ran the 5' RACE reads through MiXCR, one entry per CDR3 protein. Of around 900,000 distinct CDR3 sequences listed, about 53% are singletons. The TCR sequence derives from an older woman in good health. The sequencing input was blood. V is TRBV20-1 and J is TRBJ1-2; D may be TRBD1 (5 bases). CDR3 sequence reads: CRPAGQGYTF. CDR3 coding DNA: TGCAGGCCGGCAGGGCAGGGCTACACCTTC.